This T cell receptor beta chain was recorded in a study of cytomegalovirus exposure and HLA in healthy donors. Study results and caveats: CMV serostatus was the only immune exposure information that was available. Researchers reported from a later analysis that most CMV-associated TCR beta chains appeared HLA-restricted. Later genetic work tied a missense DCLRE1C variant to beta-chain V and J trimming.

A note on this clone: What it recognizes is unknown.

Trimming stripped 5 bases from V and 10 bases from J, with 12 bases between. CDR1 and CDR2 (germline): MDHEN, SYDVKM. The CDR3 consists of 12 residues. The PCR made use of 60 Vbeta and 13 Jbeta primers. How the authors handled the data: As a later analysis found, there were 82 million or so unique TCR beta chains, of which roughly 11 million were shared. Clones were sequenced by immunoSEQ multiplex PCR, and TCRdb holds only the in-frame ones, with some missing. V and J calls and clone size are copied from that table; D and trimming were computed from the DNA. The table records 65,000 to 95,000 clones, around 78% of them present only once.

The sequencing input was PBMCs. This rearrangement joins TRBV28 to TRBJ2-1, with D perhaps TRBD2 (5 bases). The sequence was collected from a male donor in good health and CMV-seropositive. CDR3 sequence reads: CASSLPSKEQFF. The CDR3 region has the DNA TGTGCCAGCAGTCTGCCTAGCAAAGAGCAGTTCTTC.